What follows are 27 T cell receptor beta chains derived from one specimen sequenced in a study of T-cell reconstitution after alpha-beta-depleted transplantation in children. A library of TCRbeta sequences, prepared with unique molecular identifiers, was generated. TCRdb re-derived calls from the PCR reads in MiXCR, one entry per CDR3 protein. The sample gives 150,000 to 250,000 distinct CDR3 sequences, roughly 6.3% of which show up once; around 4.4% is in the top ten. The source was PBMCs, collected before TCRalphabeta/CD19-depleted stem cell transplant. The receptor source for this set is a girl less than two years old with combined immunodeficiency, due to receive a stem cell transplant.

Concerning this clonotype itself: This may come from a read error, since a much larger clone is one base off. The chain recombines TRBV3-1 with TRBJ2-7; D remains ambiguous. CDR1 and CDR2 from the germline V gene are LGHDT and YNNKEL (reference sequence). V shed 0 bases and J shed 6 bases, with 9 bases lying between them. The CDR3 has 13 residues. CDR3 DNA sequence: TGTGCCAGCAGCCAAGATTGGTCTAGCGAGCAGTACTTC. Translation gives CASSQDWSSEQYF.

As concerns this clonotype: Since a much larger clone is just one base distant, this may be a read error. This chain joins TRBV9 and TRBJ2-1; possibly TRBD2 for D (5 bases). Germline values: CDR1 SGDLS, CDR2 YYNGEE. CDR3 size: 15 residues. This CDR3 is CASSVGLADYNEEFF. CDR3 DNA: TGTGCCAGCAGCGTAGGCCTAGCTGACTACAATGAGGAGTTCTTC.

V usage is TRBV7-9 and J usage is TRBJ2-3; TRBD2 matches at 9 bases. After removal of 5 bases from V and 5 bases from J, the junction contained 11 bases not matched to a gene. Germline assignment: CDR1 SEHNR and CDR2 FQNEAQ (reference sequence). The CDR3 is 16 amino acids. The CDR3 sequence is CASSPLAGGFIDTQYF. DNA of the CDR3: TGTGCCAGCAGCCCCCTGGCGGGGGGGTTCATAGATACGCAGTATTTT.

Many counts were recorded for this clonotype. This chain uses TRBV27 with TRBJ2-1; D not certain. CDR1 MNHEY and CDR2 SMNVEV come from the germline V gene (reference sequence). Trimming stripped 0 bases from V and 0 bases from J, with 21 bases between. The CDR3 runs to 20 residues. This chain's CDR3 is CASSLSIAASILSSYNEQFF. In DNA form, the CDR3 reads TGTGCCAGCAGTTTATCGATAGCAGCCTCGATTTTAAGCTCCTACAATGAGCAGTTCTTC.

The table lists this clonotype with many counts. This rearrangement joins TRBV3-1 to TRBJ1-6; D gene uncertain. V lost 1 base to trimming and J lost 7 bases, with 26 bases between them. Germline lookup yields CDR1 LGHDT and CDR2 YNNKEL (reference sequence). The CDR3 runs 20 residues. The CDR3 spells CASSQGPFSKGLLWNSPLHF. The CDR3 nucleotides read TGTGCCAGCAGCCAAGGTCCATTCTCTAAGGGCTTACTATGGAATTCACCCCTCCACTTT.

The table lists this clonotype with many counts. The CDR3 DNA follows: TGTGCCAGCAGTTTCGATGGGCCAAACTACGAGCAGTACTTC. Amino acids: CASSFDGPNYEQYF. J is TRBJ2-7 and V is TRBV6-6; D call uncertain. Germline-derived CDR1 and CDR2 are MNHNY and SVGAGI (reference sequence). The CDR3 has 14 amino acids. The ends were cut back, 4 bases at V and 3 bases at J, with 13 bases in the middle.

This clonotype was observed many times. CDR3 loop: CASSLGLGYGYTF. The CDR3 DNA is TGTGCCAGCAGCTTAGGACTTGGATATGGCTACACCTTC. V is TRBV11-1 and J is TRBJ1-2; unclear D gene. Germline CDR1 reads SGHAT; CDR2 reads FQDESV (reference sequence). This CDR3 is 13 amino acids long. Trimming removed 1 base at V and 5 bases at J, with 8 bases between. Drawing the rest from reference TRBV11-1 and TRBJ1-2, the complete variable domain is EAEVAQSPRYKITEKSQAVAFWCDPISGHATLYWYRQILGQGPELLVQFQDESVVDDSQLPKDRFSAERLKGVDSTLKIQPAELGDSAMYLCASSLGLGYGYTFGSGTRLTVV.

V is TRBV7-2 and J is TRBJ1-5; the D is unclear. CDR1 is SGHTA, CDR2 FQGNSA, per germline. V dropped 1 base and J dropped 6 bases, with 13 bases sitting between them. The CDR3 extends over 15 amino acids. CDR3 DNA: TGTGCCAGCAGCTTAGTGTCGGGGATTGGTCAGCCCCAGCATTTT. This gives the protein CASSLVSGIGQPQHF.

This clonotype has ten or more counts. The rearrangement links TRBV27 to TRBJ2-1; possible D gene TRBD1, 7 bases. The CDR3 consists of 14 residues. Germline V gene sequence: CDR1 MNHEY, CDR2 SMNVEV (reference sequence). The ends were cut back, 3 bases at V and 10 bases at J, with 16 bases in the middle. As DNA, the CDR3 is TGTGCCAGCAGTTTTAGGGCAGGGGGAGGCGAGCAGTTCTTC. It specifies CASSFRAGGGEQFF.

V and J are TRBV27 and TRBJ2-6; 10 nucleotides agree with TRBD1. Germline V gene sequence: CDR1 MNHEY, CDR2 SMNVEV (reference sequence). The CDR3 totals 19 residues. The V gene end was trimmed by 5 bases and the J gene end by 1 base; junction bases not matched to a gene: 11. The DNA for the CDR3 is TGTGCCAGCAGTGGCGGGACAGGGGTATACAGATCTGGGGCCAACGTCCTGACTTTC. This gives the protein CASSGGTGVYRSGANVLTF.

This clonotype occurred many times. The chain carries TRBV28 and TRBJ1-5; weak D call: TRBD1 (5 bases). CDR1 and CDR2 (germline): MDHEN, SYDVKM. V lost 7 bases and J 3 bases, leaving 16 bases between the germline ends. The CDR3 spans 15 residues. CDR3 coding DNA: TGTGCCAGCAAGAGGGGTCGGCGGTACAATCAGCCCCAGCATTTT. Protein sequence: CASKRGRRYNQPQHF.

This clonotype was recorded only once. One base away lies a much larger clone, so this may be a sequencing read error. The chain carries TRBV9 and TRBJ2-7; D possibly matches TRBD1 or TRBD2 (5 bases each). Germline CDR1 reads SGDLS; CDR2 reads YYNGEE. V lost 3 bases to trimming and J lost 5 bases, with 15 bases between them. This CDR3 region has 14 residues. The CDR3: CASSAGTTTNEQYF. Written as DNA, the CDR3 is TGTGCCAGCAGCGCCGGGACGACAACCAACGAGCAGTACTTC.

In the case of this clonotype: This may stem from a read error, because a much larger clone lies one nucleotide away. V and J are TRBV7-3 and TRBJ2-1; D possibly corresponds to TRBD2 (6 bases). In germline, CDR1 is SGHTA, CDR2 FQGTGA. The CDR3 length is 15 residues. The CDR3 DNA sequence: TGTGCCAGCAGCTTATTGGGAGGAGGGTTCAATGAGGAGTTCTTC. It codes for CASSLLGGGFNEEFF.

This clonotype was seen many times. The V and J genes are TRBV6-1 and TRBJ2-3; D call uncertain. CDR1 is MNHNS and CDR2 is SASEGT in the germline V gene. This CDR3 region has 16 residues. Trimming shortened V by 1 base and J by 2 bases, and 13 bases separated the two germline ends. CDR3: CASSEVYGYSTDTQYF. CDR3 DNA: TGTGCCAGCAGTGAAGTCTACGGGTATTCCACAGATACGCAGTATTTT.

A note on this clonotype: A junction boundary mismatches the germline segment, possibly from a read error. This chain uses TRBV30 with TRBJ2-1; TRBD2 agrees at 10 bases. Germline assignment: CDR1 GTSNPN and CDR2 SVGIG (reference sequence). The CDR3 runs 13 residues. The DNA of the CDR3 is TGTGCCGGGAGCGGGGGGGCCCATAATGAGCAGTTCTTC. This sequence encodes CAGSGGAHNEQFF. Looking up the rest from reference TRBV30 and TRBJ2-1 gives the full variable domain: SQTIHQWPATLVQPVGSPLSLECTVEGTSNPNLYWYRQAAGRGLQLLFYSVGIGQISSEVPQNLSASRPQDRQFILSSKKLLLSDSGFYLCAGSGGAHNEQFFGPGTRLTVL.

This clonotype was seen many times. V usage is TRBV24-1 and J usage is TRBJ2-1; 10 bases fit TRBD1. Germline CDR1 and CDR2: KGHDR and SFDVKD. The V segment lost 4 bases and the J segment 5 bases; nucleotides outside the gene matches: 7. The CDR3 runs to 16 residues. The CDR3 nucleotides read TGTGCCACCAGTGAGAGGGACAGGGGATTGCACAATGAGCAGTTCTTC. Translated, it gives CATSERDRGLHNEQFF.

At least ten counts were recorded for this clonotype. This chain joins TRBV28 and TRBJ2-2; D is possibly TRBD2 (6 bases). Germline assignment: CDR1 MDHEN and CDR2 SYDVKM. This CDR3 comprises 14 residues. The germline V and J ends were trimmed by 5 bases and 8 bases, with 15 bases remaining between them. CDR3 coding DNA: TGTGCCAGCAGTAAAAGACTAGATTGGGGGGAGCTGTTTTTT. Its protein product is CASSKRLDWGELFF.

J is TRBJ2-5 and V is TRBV19, with TRBD1 as a possible D gene (5 bases). The CDR3 covers 15 residues. V shed 8 bases and J shed 4 bases, with 20 bases lying between them. Germline-derived CDR1 and CDR2 are LNHDA and SQIVND (reference sequence). CDR3 nucleotide sequence: TGTGCCAGTTCGAGGTGGGGCCCTCGCCGAGAGACCCAGTACTTC. Translated, it gives CASSRWGPRRETQYF. Drawing the rest from reference TRBV19 and TRBJ2-5, the complete variable domain is DGGITQSPKYLFRKEGQNVTLSCEQNLNHDAMYWYRQDPGQGLRLIYYSQIVNDFQKGDIAEGYSVSREKKESFPLTVTSAQKNPTAFYLCASSRWGPRRETQYFGPGTRLLVL.

This clonotype was counted ten times or more. This chain links TRBV30 with TRBJ2-7; possibly TRBD2 for D (5 bases). Germline V gives CDR1 GTSNPN, CDR2 SVGIG (reference sequence). The CDR3 sequence is 13 residues long. V lost 2 bases and J 3 bases, leaving 11 bases between the germline ends. CDR3 protein: CAWSNGDVYEQYF. As DNA, the CDR3 is TGTGCCTGGAGTAACGGGGATGTCTACGAGCAGTACTTC.

This clonotype came up many times. This chain joins TRBV28 and TRBJ2-7; D is undetermined. V lost 3 bases and J 0 bases, leaving 9 bases between the germline ends. Germline assignment: CDR1 MDHEN and CDR2 SYDVKM. The CDR3 contains 14 residues. The CDR3 DNA reads as TGTGCCAGCAGTTTGGTCCAGACCTCCTACGAGCAGTACTTC. Amino acids: CASSLVQTSYEQYF.

Note on this clonotype: Since a much larger clone is just one base distant, this may be a read error. The genes are TRBV4-1 and TRBJ2-5, with TRBD2 matching over 7 bases. Germline loops: CDR1 MGHRA, CDR2 YSYEKL. The CDR3 totals 16 residues. The CDR3 loop is CASGQERAGSQETQYF. DNA for the CDR3: TGCGCCAGCGGCCAAGAACGAGCGGGGAGTCAAGAGACCCAGTACTTC.

This clonotype has ten or more counts. This rearrangement joins TRBV15 to TRBJ1-1, with D maybe TRBD1 (5 bases). This CDR3 has 13 amino acids. Germline loops: CDR1 LNHNV, CDR2 YYDKDF (reference sequence). Trimming removed 1 base from V and 11 bases from J, with 14 bases in between. The CDR3 spells CATSRVKGLRAFF. The CDR3 DNA reads as TGTGCCACCAGCAGAGTGAAGGGGCTTAGGGCTTTCTTT.

The V call is TRBV7-9, the J call TRBJ2-2, with D possibly TRBD1 on 5 matching bases. Trimming stripped 6 bases from V and 4 bases from J, with 18 bases between. This CDR3 region has 16 residues. Germline V CDR1 and CDR2: SEHNR, FQNEAQ (reference sequence). CDR3: CASSTTGYKFTGELFF. CDR3 in DNA: TGTGCCAGCAGTACTACAGGCTACAAATTCACCGGGGAGCTGTTTTTT. Variable domain in full (rest from reference TRBV7-9 and TRBJ2-2): DTGVSQNPRHKITKRGQNVTFRCDPISEHNRLYWYRQTLGQGPEFLTYFQNEAQLEKSRLLSDRFSAERPKGSFSTLEIQRTEQGDSAMYLCASSTTGYKFTGELFFGEGSRLTVL.

This clonotype was counted many times. V usage is TRBV4-1 and J usage is TRBJ2-1; TRBD2 matches 8 bases. Germline loops: CDR1 MGHRA, CDR2 YSYEKL. The CDR3 consists of 15 residues. J gave up 6 bases and V 7 bases, and 11 bases lay outside the gene matches. The CDR3 DNA is TGCGCCAGCACCTCCCAATCGCTAGCGGGCAATGAGCAGTTCTTC. This encodes CASTSQSLAGNEQFF.

Ten or more counts support this clonotype. The J gene is TRBJ2-1, the V gene TRBV29-1; a weak D match, TRBD1 (7 bases). The V end lost 0 bases, the J end lost 14 bases, and 14 bases lay between the germline ends. The CDR3 spans 12 residues. Germline V gives CDR1 SQVTM, CDR2 ANQGSEA. Here the CDR3 DNA reads TGCAGCGTTGAAGATCGGGCAGGGGGGAAGTTCTTC. Protein sequence: CSVEDRAGGKFF.

This clonotype was observed many times. CDR3 protein: CATSDLSHGELFF. The CDR3 nucleotides read TGTGCCACCAGTGATTTATCGCACGGGGAGCTGTTTTTT. The chain is built from TRBV24-1 and TRBJ2-2; D not resolved. The CDR3 has 13 amino acids. Trimming cost V 1 base and J 7 bases, with 6 bases left between them. Germline-derived CDR1 and CDR2 are KGHDR and SFDVKD.

The table lists this clonotype with a count of one. The rearrangement uses TRBV4-3 and TRBJ1-1; D is uncertain. Germline V gene lookup returns CDR1 LGHNA and CDR2 YSLEER. The CDR3 is 16 residues long. V was pared by 0 bases and J by 1 base, with 12 bases between. CDR3 DNA sequence: TGCGCCAGCAGCCAAGAAATATACAACCCGAACACTGAAGCTTTCTTT. Its protein product is CASSQEIYNPNTEAFF.